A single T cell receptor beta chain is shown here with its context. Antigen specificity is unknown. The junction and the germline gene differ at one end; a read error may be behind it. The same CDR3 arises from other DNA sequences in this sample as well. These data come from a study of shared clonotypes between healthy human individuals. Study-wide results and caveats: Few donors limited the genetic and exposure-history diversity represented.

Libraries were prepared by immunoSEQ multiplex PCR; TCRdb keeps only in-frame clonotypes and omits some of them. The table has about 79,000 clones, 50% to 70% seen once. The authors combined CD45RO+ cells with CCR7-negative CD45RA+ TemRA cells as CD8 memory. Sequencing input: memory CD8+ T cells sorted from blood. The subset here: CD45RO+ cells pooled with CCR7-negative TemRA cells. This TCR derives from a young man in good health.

CDR3: CASSESGSEDEQFF. CDR3 in DNA: TGTGCTAGCAGTGAGAGCGGGAGTGAAGATGAGCAGTTCTTC. J is TRBJ2-1 and V is TRBV6-4; TRBD2 aligns across 8 bases. Germline V gene sequence: CDR1 MRHNA, CDR2 SNTAGT. There are 14 residues in the CDR3.